Shown below are 20 T cell receptor beta chains from a single sample sequenced in a study of T cell responses to AZD1222 COVID-19 vaccine (dated by TCRdb to about 2021). Receptor libraries were prepared by the immunoSEQ multiplex PCR assay. In TCRdb, the immuneACCESS table is reduced to in-frame sequences with V and J assigned. These tables do not hold every clone; where another copy was compared, an unresolved V gene accounts for under half, and the others remain unexplained. For this sample the table gives roughly 120,000 clones, of which roughly 94% were detected only once. In total, the top ten clones hold around 7% of the sample. What this sample's time point label stands for: baseline before first vaccination. The starting material was peripheral blood, obtained on day 0 of AZD1222 vaccination. Receptors originate from an adult in good health.

This clone has a single count. This chain joins TRBV28 and TRBJ2-1, with TRBD2 matching 10 bases. Germline CDR1 reads MDHEN; CDR2 reads SYDVKM. This CDR3 comprises 15 residues. The V gene end was trimmed by 8 bases and the J gene end by 5 bases; junction bases not matched to a gene: 9. The CDR3 DNA reads as TGTGCCAGCTCCTTCCCCACTAGCGGGAACAATGAGCAGTTCTTC. It translates to CASSFPTSGNNEQFF.

V is TRBV4-2 and J is TRBJ1-2, with unresolved D. This CDR3 region has 15 residues. The ends were cut back, 0 bases at V and 4 bases at J, with 12 bases in the middle. The germline CDR1 and CDR2 sequences are LGHNA and YNFKEQ. The CDR3 bases are TGTGCCAGCAGCCAAGAGGATCGAGAGCTCTATGGCTACACCTTC. Translation: CASSQEDRELYGYTF.

This chain joins TRBV11-2 and TRBJ1-2; D is unresolved. In germline, CDR1 is SGHAT, CDR2 FQNNGV. The CDR3 length is 14 residues. V shed 6 bases and J shed 4 bases, with 15 bases lying between them. The CDR3 loop is CASRFPGQRYGYTF. As DNA, the CDR3 is TGTGCCAGCAGGTTCCCTGGGCAGCGCTATGGCTACACCTTC.

The rearrangement joins TRBV12-3 or TRBV12-4 to TRBJ1-2, with D hard to call. The CDR3 runs 13 residues. The V gene lost 2 bases and the J gene lost 4 bases, with 8 bases spanning the gap. The CDR3 sequence: CASSLNEFYGYTF. CDR3 sequence (DNA): TGTGCCAGCAGTTTAAACGAGTTCTATGGCTACACCTTC.

The chain has TRBV30 and TRBJ1-2; a weak D match, TRBD1 (6 bases). Germline lookup yields CDR1 GTSNPN and CDR2 SVGIG (reference sequence). CDR3 length: 14 residues. The V gene lost 0 bases and the J gene lost 7 bases, with 15 bases spanning the gap. The CDR3 protein is CAWSVLGTRGGYTF. The CDR3 nucleotides read TGTGCCTGGAGTGTACTGGGGACCAGGGGTGGCTACACCTTC.

The chain is built from TRBV6-1 and TRBJ2-1; D uncertain. The CDR3 length is 16 residues. The V end lost 3 bases, the J end lost 5 bases, and 17 bases lay between the germline ends. CDR1 MNHNS and CDR2 SASEGT come from the germline V gene. The CDR3 loop is CASSDSHYLSDNEQFF. DNA for the CDR3: TGTGCCAGCAGTGATTCCCACTACTTATCAGACAATGAGCAGTTCTTC.

The rearrangement uses TRBV15 and TRBJ1-2; 9 nucleotides match TRBD1. J lost 2 bases, V lost 3 bases, and 4 bases had no gene match. The length of the CDR3 is 15 residues. Germline loops: CDR1 LNHNV, CDR2 YYDKDF (reference sequence). The CDR3 DNA reads TGTGCCACCAGCAGTGACAGGGGGAGGAACTATGGCTACACCTTC. This translates into CATSSDRGRNYGYTF.

The rearrangement joins TRBV25-1 to TRBJ2-7, with TRBD1 matching 8 bases. CDR1 and CDR2 (germline): MGHDK, SYGVNS. Losses at the gene ends were 5 bases for V and 7 bases for J; bases not matched to a gene: 7. The length of the CDR3 is 13 residues. The CDR3 nucleotides read TGTGCCAGCAGTCTCCACAGGGGGTGGGAGCAGTACTTC. It encodes CASSLHRGWEQYF.

The CDR3 DNA reads as TGCGCCAGCAGCTTGGGAAGCTCTGGGGCCAACGTCCTGACTTTC. Its translation is CASSLGSSGANVLTF. The rearrangement joins TRBV5-1 to TRBJ2-6; D remains unclear. V lost 0 bases and J 0 bases, leaving 4 bases between the germline ends. This CDR3 region has 15 residues. CDR1 is SGHRS and CDR2 is YFSETQ in the germline V gene.

The V and J genes are TRBV4-2 and TRBJ1-1; D is possibly TRBD1 (5 bases). Germline CDR1 and CDR2: LGHNA and YNFKEQ. V was clipped by 1 base and J by 1 base, with 7 bases between them. The CDR3 totals 14 residues. The CDR3 sequence: CASSQGRGNTEAFF. DNA for the CDR3: TGTGCCAGCAGCCAAGGGAGGGGGAACACTGAAGCTTTCTTT.

The chain uses TRBV6-5 and TRBJ1-1, with 8 bases lining up with TRBD1. This CDR3 is 14 amino acids long. Unmatched junction bases numbered 4, after V lost 4 bases and J lost 3 bases. In germline, CDR1 is MNHEY, CDR2 SVGAGI. CDR3 in DNA: TGTGCCAGCAGTTCTCAGGGGGCGGACACTGAAGCTTTCTTT. Residues: CASSSQGADTEAFF.

The chain joins TRBV7-9 to TRBJ1-1; no clear D gene. V shed 1 base and J shed 1 base, with 4 bases lying between them. Germline V CDR1 and CDR2: SEHNR, FQNEAQ (reference sequence). The CDR3 loop spans 13 amino acids. Here the CDR3 reads CASSLDKNTEAFF. CDR3 nucleotides: TGTGCCAGCAGCTTAGACAAGAACACTGAAGCTTTCTTT.

The gene calls are TRBV7-6 and TRBJ2-7; D call uncertain. The V end lost 4 bases, the J end lost 3 bases, and 10 bases lay between the germline ends. The length of the CDR3 is 13 residues. From germline, CDR1 is SGHVS and CDR2 FNYEAQ. CDR3 coding DNA: TGTGCCAGCAGCTCGGACGGTTTCTACGAGCAGTACTTC. It encodes CASSSDGFYEQYF.

This clone was found once. The V call is TRBV5-1, the J call TRBJ2-4; the D is unclear. Trimming took 0 bases from V and 8 from J, leaving 3 bases between them. Per the germline V gene, CDR1 is SGHRS and CDR2 is YFSETQ. The CDR3 length is 11 residues. The CDR3: CASSLGYIQYF. The CDR3 DNA reads as TGCGCCAGCAGCTTGGGGTACATTCAGTACTTC.

V gene TRBV30 combines with J gene TRBJ2-4, with D maybe TRBD2 (6 bases). There are 17 residues in the CDR3. Germline CDR1 and CDR2: GTSNPN and SVGIG (reference sequence). With 0 bases removed from V and 0 bases from J, the gap between germline ends came to 15 bases. The CDR3 nucleotides are TGTGCCTGGAGTGTACCCCTCGGGAGAGCAGCCAAAAACATTCAGTACTTC. Its protein is CAWSVPLGRAAKNIQYF.

The CDR3 DNA reads TGTGCCAGCAGCCGAAAGGGTGCGGGAGGGTACAATGAGCAGTTCTTC. Its protein is CASSRKGAGGYNEQFF. The rearrangement joins TRBV27 to TRBJ2-1, with TRBD2 matching over 9 bases. From germline, CDR1 is MNHEY and CDR2 SMNVEV (reference sequence). Trimming took 6 bases from V and 4 from J; bases not matched to a gene: 10. The CDR3 has 16 residues.

The chain couples TRBV30 to TRBJ1-5; no definite D call. Per the germline V gene, CDR1 is GTSNPN and CDR2 is SVGIG (reference sequence). The CDR3 is 13 amino acids. Trimming left V 3 bases short and J 9 bases short, with 15 bases between. The CDR3 region has the DNA TGTGCCTGGAGGGCGTCGGCGAGAGCGCCCCAGCATTTT. Encoded protein: CAWRASARAPQHF.

J is TRBJ2-5 and V is TRBV3-1 (or the pseudogene TRBV3-2); possibly TRBD1 for D (6 bases). There are 12 residues in the CDR3. Germline CDR1 reads LGHDT; CDR2 reads YNNKEL (reference sequence). The V gene lost 5 bases and the J gene lost 5 bases, with 9 bases spanning the gap. The CDR3 spells CASSDRLETQYF. The CDR3 DNA reads TGTGCCAGCAGCGACAGGTTGGAGACCCAGTACTTC.

V usage is TRBV29-1 and J usage is TRBJ2-1; D is unclear. Trimming took 7 bases from V and 5 from J, leaving 18 bases between them. CDR3 length: 14 residues. Germline assignment: CDR1 SQVTM and CDR2 ANQGSEA. CDR3 sequence reads: CSAEGIDWDNEQFF. The CDR3 region has the DNA TGCAGCGCCGAAGGGATCGATTGGGACAATGAGCAGTTCTTC.

J is TRBJ2-7 and V is TRBV12-3 or TRBV12-4, with D unclear. V lost 6 bases and J 3 bases, leaving 12 bases between the germline ends. This CDR3 is built from 13 residues. CDR3 DNA sequence: TGTGCCAGCAGGATCGGGTCAAACTACGAGCAGTACTTC. It specifies CASRIGSNYEQYF.